This T cell receptor beta chain appears in the sequencing data of a study of cytomegalovirus exposure and HLA in healthy donors. Broader study findings: When analyzed later, a missense DCLRE1C variant was found to be linked to TCR beta V- and J-gene trimming. For most TCR sequences rarity was the rule, although some public TCRs occurred in many donors. Across HLA loci, a later analysis found differing TCR association rates, with DRB1 most and HLA-C fewest.

On this clone: What it binds is not known.

V was cut by 5 bases and J by 2 bases, with 15 bases left in between. In germline, CDR1 is SGHRS, CDR2 YFSETQ. The CDR3 has 15 residues. Nominal health characterized the donors when sampled, though unrecorded immune exposures were likely. Primers included in the PCR were 60 Vbeta and 13 Jbeta primers. Profiling relied on immunoSEQ multiplex PCR, and the TCRdb table lists in-frame clones only, not all of them. The table includes roughly 150,000 clones, approximately 71% detected once. Sequencing was carried out using PBMCs. This chain uses TRBV5-1 with TRBJ2-3, with D unclear. The receptor's source is a man aged 18 to 30 in good health and CMV-seropositive. The CDR3 DNA sequence: TGCGCCAGCAGGGTGCGGCTCTTGCCCACAGATACGCAGTATTTT. This encodes CASRVRLLPTDTQYF.